This TCR beta chain came from a study of T-cell memory formation after mild COVID-19. Study-wide points: Shrinking CD4+ clones resided mostly in CM and EM, and CD8+ ones in EMRA.

Many counts were recorded for this clonotype. Its antigen is still unknown. The V gene end was trimmed by 5 bases and the J gene end by 2 bases; junction bases not matched to a gene: 3. The germline V gene has CDR1 SEHNR and CDR2 FQNEAQ (reference sequence). The CDR3 is 15 amino acids. TCRdb passed the 5' RACE reads through MiXCR, listing each CDR3 protein once. Of under 450,000 distinct CDR3 sequences in the sample, less than 25% are singletons; the top ten hold under 15%. V gene TRBV7-9 combines with J gene TRBJ2-5; 12 nucleotides align to TRBD2. The specimen was PBMCs or a T cell subset sorted from them (not recorded which). The sequence was collected from an adult woman who had mild COVID-19 (a few samples of this study predate the infection). Cell type and time point are not known. CDR3 protein: CASSLTSGRQETQYF. Here the CDR3 DNA reads TGTGCCAGCAGCCTGACTAGCGGGAGACAAGAGACCCAGTACTTC.